This TCR beta chain appears in the sequencing data of a study of shared clonotypes between healthy human individuals. Study background: Serving as donors were two women and a few men, whose ages spanned 18 to 49.

From germline, CDR1 is MNHNY and CDR2 SVGAGI (reference sequence). This CDR3 has 11 amino acids. The junction had 3 bases not matched to a gene; V was cut back by 6 bases and J by 8 bases. CD4+ cells underwent separation, giving CD45RA+ naive and CD45RA-negative memory subsets. Per the original methods: ImmunoSEQ output held junction-only sequences without quality scores, so filtering differed. Clones were sequenced by immunoSEQ multiplex PCR, and TCRdb holds only the in-frame ones, with some missing. V and J calls and clone size are those listed in that table; D and trimming were worked out from the DNA. The sample has fewer than 3 million clones; 80% to 95% are singletons. This clone appeared a single time. Its target is unknown. The identical CDR3 is also encoded by other nucleotide sequences in the sample. Notes on the study in general: Rarefaction showed that sequencing of sorted subsets was incomplete (despite large depth).

The TCR originated in a man younger than 35 in good health. Some clones in this sample may be carry-over from other donors' samples. What was sequenced was naive CD4+ T cells from PBMCs. Subset given: CD45RA+ positively selected. This chain links TRBV6-6 with TRBJ1-1, with 7 bases that match TRBD1. The CDR3 here is CASSRDSEAFF. For the CDR3, the DNA is TGTGCCAGCAGCCGGGACAGCGAAGCTTTCTTT.